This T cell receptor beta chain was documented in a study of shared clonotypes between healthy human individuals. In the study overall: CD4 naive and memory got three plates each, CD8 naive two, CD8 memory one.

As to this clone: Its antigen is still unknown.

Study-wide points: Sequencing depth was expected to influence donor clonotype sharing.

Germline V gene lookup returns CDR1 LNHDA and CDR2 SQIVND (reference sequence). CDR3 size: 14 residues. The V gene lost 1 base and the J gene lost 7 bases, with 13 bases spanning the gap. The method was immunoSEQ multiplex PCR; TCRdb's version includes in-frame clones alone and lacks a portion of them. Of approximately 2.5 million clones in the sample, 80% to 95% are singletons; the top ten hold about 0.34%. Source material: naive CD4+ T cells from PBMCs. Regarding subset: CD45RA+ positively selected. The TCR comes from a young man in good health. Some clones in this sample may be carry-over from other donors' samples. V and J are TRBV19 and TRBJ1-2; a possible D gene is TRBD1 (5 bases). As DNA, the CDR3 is TGTGCCAGTAGTATAGGGGGCGGAGGCATTGGCTACACCTTC. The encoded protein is CASSIGGGGIGYTF.